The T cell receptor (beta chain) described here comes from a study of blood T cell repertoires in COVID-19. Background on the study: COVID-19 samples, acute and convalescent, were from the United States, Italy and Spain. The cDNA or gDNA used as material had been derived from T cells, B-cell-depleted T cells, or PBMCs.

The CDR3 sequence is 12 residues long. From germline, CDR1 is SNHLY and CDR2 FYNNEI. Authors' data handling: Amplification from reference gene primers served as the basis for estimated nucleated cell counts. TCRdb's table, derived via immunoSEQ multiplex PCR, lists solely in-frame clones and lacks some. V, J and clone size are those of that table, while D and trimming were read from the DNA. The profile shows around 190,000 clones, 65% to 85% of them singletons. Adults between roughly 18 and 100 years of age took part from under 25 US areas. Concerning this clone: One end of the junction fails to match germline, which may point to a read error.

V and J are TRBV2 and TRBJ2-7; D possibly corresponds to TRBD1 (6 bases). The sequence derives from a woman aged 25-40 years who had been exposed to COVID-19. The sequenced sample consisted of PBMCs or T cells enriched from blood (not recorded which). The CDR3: CASSEDRSEQYF. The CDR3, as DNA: TGTGCCAGCAGCGAAGACAGGTCCGAGCAGTACTTC.